These 23 T cell receptor beta chains share one sample of origin, sequenced in a study of cytomegalovirus exposure and HLA in healthy donors. Libraries were prepared by immunoSEQ multiplex PCR; TCRdb keeps only in-frame clonotypes and omits some of them. The sample lists about 200,000 clones, about 81% occurring once. Sequenced input: PBMCs. The receptors stem from a woman in her 30s in good health and CMV-seronegative.

This clone was seen a handful of times. The CDR3 DNA is TGTGCCAGCAGCCTGGACAGTACCGGAAACACCATATATTTT. Translated: CASSLDSTGNTIYF. The rearrangement uses TRBV7-3 and TRBJ1-3, with D perhaps matching TRBD1 (6 bases). The CDR3 has 14 residues. Per the germline V gene, CDR1 is SGHTA and CDR2 is FQGTGA. Between the trimmed V and J ends, which lost 5 bases and 4 bases, there was a span of 12 bases.

Remarks on this clone: Distinct nucleotide sequences in the sample also encode this CDR3. The V call is TRBV7-2, the J call TRBJ1-2; TRBD1 aligns across 10 bases. Trimming took 4 bases from V and 2 from J; bases not matched to a gene: 4. Germline V gives CDR1 SGHTA, CDR2 FQGNSA. The CDR3 loop spans 15 amino acids. In nucleotides, the CDR3 is TGTGCCAGCAGCTCGGGACAGGGGAGGAACTATGGCTACACCTTC. Translated: CASSSGQGRNYGYTF.

CDR3 region: CASSQNFLDYSYEQYF. The CDR3 DNA is TGTGCCAGCAGCCAAAATTTCTTGGACTACTCCTACGAGCAGTACTTC. The genes are TRBV4-2 and TRBJ2-7; D possibly corresponds to TRBD2 (6 bases). Trimming took 2 bases from V and 0 from J, leaving 14 bases between them. The CDR3 loop spans 16 amino acids. The germline V gene has CDR1 LGHNA and CDR2 YNFKEQ.

This chain uses TRBV11-3 with TRBJ1-5; D may be TRBD1 (5 bases). Germline CDR1 and CDR2: SGHNT and YENEEA. The CDR3 consists of 17 residues. The germline V and J ends were trimmed by 0 bases and 6 bases, with 18 bases remaining between them. The CDR3 is CASSLDKVFSGGQPQHF. Here the CDR3 DNA reads TGTGCCAGCAGCTTAGATAAGGTGTTCTCGGGGGGTCAGCCCCAGCATTTT.

The sample holds a few counts of this clone. The chain carries TRBV5-1 and TRBJ2-7, with D perhaps TRBD1 (5 bases). The CDR3 runs 14 residues. The germline gives CDR1 SGHRS, CDR2 YFSETQ. Trimming shortened V by 7 bases and J by 0 bases, and 14 bases separated the two germline ends. The CDR3 spells CASQMTADSYEQYF. CDR3 sequence (DNA): TGCGCCAGCCAGATGACAGCCGACTCCTACGAGCAGTACTTC. Full variable domain (remainder filled in from reference TRBV5-1 and TRBJ2-7): KAGVTQTPRYLIKTRGQQVTLSCSPISGHRSVSWYQQTPGQGLQFLFEYFSETQRNKGNFPGRFSGRQFSNSRSEMNVSTLELGDSALYLCASQMTADSYEQYFGPGTRLTVT.

V gene TRBV28 combines with J gene TRBJ1-3, with D unresolved. Deletions cut 3 bases from V and 5 bases from J, with 11 bases between. The CDR3 consists of 14 residues. Germline V CDR1 and CDR2: MDHEN, SYDVKM. The CDR3 region is CASSFDEVRNTIYF. Here the CDR3 DNA reads TGTGCCAGCAGTTTCGACGAGGTCAGAAACACCATATATTTT.

Only a few counts were recorded for this clone. The chain joins TRBV6-1 to TRBJ1-1, with no clear D. There are 13 residues in the CDR3. Trimming removed 2 bases at V and 6 bases at J, with 10 bases between. In germline, CDR1 is MNHNS, CDR2 SASEGT. CDR3 protein: CASSERPGAEAFF. The CDR3 region has the DNA TGTGCCAGCAGTGAACGCCCCGGGGCTGAAGCTTTCTTT.

This clone was observed once. This rearrangement joins TRBV7-2 to TRBJ2-5, with 10 bases lining up with TRBD2. Germline values: CDR1 SGHTA, CDR2 FQGNSA. V shed 0 bases and J 4 bases; nucleotides not matched to a gene: 5. The CDR3 runs to 16 residues. CDR3 in DNA: TGTGCCAGCAGCTTAGCCCAGCGGGGGGGCTTAGAGACCCAGTACTTC. Translated, it gives CASSLAQRGGLETQYF.

J is TRBJ2-2 and V is TRBV18, with 9 bases identical to TRBD2. The CDR3 has 16 amino acids. With 5 bases clipped from V and 7 bases from J, the junction kept 11 bases outside the gene matches. CDR1 KGHSH and CDR2 LQKENI come from the germline V gene. The CDR3: CASSRFASGNGGELFF. The CDR3 coding sequence is TGTGCCAGCTCAAGATTCGCTAGCGGGAATGGCGGGGAGCTGTTTTTT. Complete variable domain (other parts from reference TRBV18 and TRBJ2-2): NAGVMQNPRHLVRRRGQEARLRCSPMKGHSHVYWYRQLPEEGLKFMVYLQKENIIDESGMPKERFSAEFPKEGPSILRIQQVVRGDSAAYFCASSRFASGNGGELFFGEGSRLTVL.

This clone was picked up one time. The J gene is TRBJ1-2, the V gene TRBV28; D perhaps matches TRBD1 (6 bases). Germline V lookup: CDR1 MDHEN, CDR2 SYDVKM. The CDR3 is 12 residues long. V lost 3 bases and J lost 12, with 14 bases in between. In DNA form, the CDR3 reads TGTGCCAGCAGTTTGTCTCAGGGGCGGCACACCTTC. This gives the protein CASSLSQGRHTF.

The chain recombines TRBV14 with TRBJ2-1; 12 bases line up with TRBD2. The CDR3 extends over 17 amino acids. Germline CDR1 SGHDN, CDR2 FVKESK. Germline trimming cut 5 bases from V and 4 bases from J; bases unmatched to any gene: 9. CDR3 sequence: CASSSRLAGDRYNEQFF. CDR3 DNA: TGTGCCAGCAGCTCTCGACTAGCGGGAGATCGGTACAATGAGCAGTTCTTC.

This chain connects TRBV6-4 to TRBJ2-1, with D hard to call. V lost 0 bases to trimming and J lost 6 bases, with 6 bases between them. The CDR3 covers 13 residues. The germline V gene has CDR1 MRHNA and CDR2 SNTAGT. For the CDR3, the DNA is TGTGCCAGCAGTGACTCCCTCTTCAATGAGCAGTTCTTC. Translation: CASSDSLFNEQFF.

The chain recombines TRBV15 with TRBJ1-2, with D tentatively TRBD1 (5 bases). This CDR3 comprises 11 residues. V lost 8 bases to trimming and J lost 11 bases, with 15 bases between them. Germline values: CDR1 LNHNV, CDR2 YYDKDF (reference sequence). DNA of the CDR3: TGTGCCACCTGGGGGAGGGGCGGATACACCTTC. It translates to CATWGRGGYTF.

This clone was recorded a few times. The chain couples TRBV27 to TRBJ2-7; 8 bases fit TRBD1. The CDR3 has 13 amino acids. The ends lost 6 bases at V and 5 bases at J; junction bases unmatched: 6. In germline, CDR1 is MNHEY, CDR2 SMNVEV (reference sequence). CDR3 in amino acids: CASSMDRVNEQYF. Here the CDR3 DNA reads TGTGCCAGCAGCATGGACAGGGTCAACGAGCAGTACTTC.

The table lists this clone with a count of one. The chain is built from TRBV5-4 and TRBJ2-3; no clear D gene. The germline V gene encodes CDR1 SGHNT and CDR2 YYREEE (reference sequence). The CDR3 extends over 12 amino acids. V shed 3 bases and J shed 2 bases, with 4 bases lying between them. The CDR3: CASSSFTDTQYF. The CDR3 DNA reads as TGTGCCAGCAGCTCGTTCACAGATACGCAGTATTTT.

This clone was seen more than once but under ten times. The J gene is TRBJ2-3, the V gene TRBV4-1; 8 nucleotides match TRBD2. V trimming: 3 bases; J trimming: 3 bases; junction bases outside the gene matches: 8. In germline, CDR1 is MGHRA, CDR2 YSYEKL. The CDR3 length is 16 residues. Here the CDR3 reads CASSQDPGLETDTQYF. In DNA, the CDR3 is TGCGCCAGCAGCCAGGATCCGGGACTAGAGACAGATACGCAGTATTTT.

The gene calls are TRBV2 and TRBJ2-3; TRBD1 matches 7 bases. The trim removed 6 bases at V and 0 bases at J, leaving 6 bases unmatched. The CDR3 sequence is 15 residues long. From germline, CDR1 is SNHLY and CDR2 FYNNEI. In DNA, the CDR3 is TGTGCCAGCAGGCTGCGACAGGGTAGCACAGATACGCAGTATTTT. The encoded protein is CASRLRQGSTDTQYF.

This sequence joins TRBV19 and TRBJ2-7; 8 bases fit TRBD2. CDR1 is LNHDA, CDR2 SQIVND, per germline (reference sequence). The J segment lost 4 bases and the V segment lost 6 bases, leaving 5 bases of the junction unmatched. The CDR3 is made up of 13 amino acids. CDR3: CASRSGSGYEQYF. In DNA form, the CDR3 reads TGTGCCAGTAGGAGCGGGAGTGGGTACGAGCAGTACTTC.

The V gene is TRBV5-1, the J gene TRBJ1-1; no clear D. Germline CDR1 reads SGHRS; CDR2 reads YFSETQ. Trimming stripped 5 bases from V and 3 bases from J, with 23 bases between. CDR3 size: 17 residues. The CDR3 coding sequence is TGCGCCAGCAGTATTCCACTAGAGAGCACGTGGGACACTGAAGCTTTCTTT. This sequence encodes CASSIPLESTWDTEAFF.

The chain is built from TRBV6-6 and TRBJ1-2; D is unclear. Germline V gene data show CDR1 as MNHNY and CDR2 as SVGAGI (reference sequence). This CDR3 comprises 12 residues. Deletions cut 8 bases from V and 3 bases from J, with 10 bases between. Here the CDR3 reads CASAPIYYGYTF. CDR3 DNA sequence: TGTGCCAGCGCGCCGATCTACTATGGCTACACCTTC.

V usage is TRBV6-1 and J usage is TRBJ1-5; TRBD1 aligns across 8 bases. This CDR3 is built from 13 residues. The germline gives CDR1 MNHNS, CDR2 SASEGT. V shed 8 bases and J 5 bases; nucleotides not matched to a gene: 5. The CDR3 loop is CASRVQGDQPQHF. For the CDR3, the DNA is TGTGCCAGCCGGGTACAGGGGGATCAGCCCCAGCATTTT.

V usage is TRBV6-5 and J usage is TRBJ1-2, with D unresolved. The CDR3 is 15 amino acids. With 6 bases removed from V and 4 bases from J, the gap between germline ends came to 18 bases. Germline CDR1 reads MNHEY; CDR2 reads SVGAGI. The CDR3 is CASSRPGISSYGYTF. DNA of the CDR3: TGTGCCAGCAGCCGCCCGGGAATTTCTAGCTATGGCTACACCTTC.

The chain combines TRBV27 with TRBJ2-7, with 10 bases fitting TRBD1. V lost 3 bases to trimming and J lost 3 bases; unmatched junction nucleotides: 5. Germline assignment: CDR1 MNHEY and CDR2 SMNVEV (reference sequence). The CDR3 is 15 amino acids. The CDR3 DNA is TGTGCCAGCAGTTTGGTGGGACAGGGGTTCTACGAGCAGTACTTC. Translating gives CASSLVGQGFYEQYF.